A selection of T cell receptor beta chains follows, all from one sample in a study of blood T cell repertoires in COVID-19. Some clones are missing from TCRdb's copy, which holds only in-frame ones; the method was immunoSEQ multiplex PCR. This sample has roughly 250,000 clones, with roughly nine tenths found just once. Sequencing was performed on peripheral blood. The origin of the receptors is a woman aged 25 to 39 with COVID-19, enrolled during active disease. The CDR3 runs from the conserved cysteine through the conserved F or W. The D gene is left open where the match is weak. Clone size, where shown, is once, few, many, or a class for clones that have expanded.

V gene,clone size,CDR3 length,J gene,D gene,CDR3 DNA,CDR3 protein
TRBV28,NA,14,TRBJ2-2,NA,TGTGCCAGCAGTTTTATAGGGGGCACCGGGGAGCTGTTTTTT,CASSFIGGTGELFF
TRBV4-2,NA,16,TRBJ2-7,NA,TGTGCCAGCAGCCAAGATGGGGGACATCGAACCTACGAGCAGTACTTC,CASSQDGGHRTYEQYF
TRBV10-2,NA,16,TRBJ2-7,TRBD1,TGCGCCAGCAGTGAGACGACAGGGGATGGCTCCTACGAGCAGTACTTC,CASSETTGDGSYEQYF
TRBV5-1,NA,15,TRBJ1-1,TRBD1,TGCGCCAGCAGCGACCCCAGACAGGGTGTGACTGAAGCTTTCTTT,CASSDPRQGVTEAFF
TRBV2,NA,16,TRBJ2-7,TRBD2,TGTGCCAGCAGTGAAGCCGGTGGGCGGGGGACCTACGAGCAGTACTTC,CASSEAGGRGTYEQYF
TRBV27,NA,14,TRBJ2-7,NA,TGTGCCAGCAGTTTGGGGGACTCCTCCTACGAGCAGTACTTC,CASSLGDSSYEQYF
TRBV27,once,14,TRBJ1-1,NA,TGTGCCAGCACCGAAGGGGGGGGTTGGGGGACAGCTTTCTTT,CASTEGGGWGTAFF
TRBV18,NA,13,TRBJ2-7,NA,TGTGCCAGCTCTTTTCAGCGACCCTACGAGCAGTACTTC,CASSFQRPYEQYF
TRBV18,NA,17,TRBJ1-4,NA,TGTGCCAGCTCGCGAAAACCCCAGGGTGCAACTAATGAAAAACTGTTTTTT,CASSRKPQGATNEKLFF
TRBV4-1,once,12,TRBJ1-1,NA,TGCGCCAGCAGCCACCGGAACACTGAAGCTTTCTTT,CASSHRNTEAFF
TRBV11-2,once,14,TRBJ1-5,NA,TGTGCCAGCAGCTTAGATCTATACGACAAGCCCCAGCATTTT,CASSLDLYDKPQHF
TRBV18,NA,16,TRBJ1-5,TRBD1,TGTGCCAGCTCACCGGGGGGACAGGGGTACAATCAGCCCCAGCATTTT,CASSPGGQGYNQPQHF
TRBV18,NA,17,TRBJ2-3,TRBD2,TGTGCCAGCTCACCTTCATTTGCGGGGGTTATCACAGATACGCAGTATTTT,CASSPSFAGVITDTQYF
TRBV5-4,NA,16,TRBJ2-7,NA,TGTGCCAGCAGCTCCCAGGGGCCAACGATTAACTACGAGCAGTACTTC,CASSSQGPTINYEQYF
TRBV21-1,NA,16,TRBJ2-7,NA,TGTGCCAGCAGCCCTCTCAGACAGGTTAGGACCTACGAGCAGTACTTC,CASSPLRQVRTYEQYF
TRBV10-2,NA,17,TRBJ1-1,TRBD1,TGCGCCAGCAGGAAGTCCGGGACAGGGAAAGGGAACACTGAAGCTTTCTTT,CASRKSGTGKGNTEAFF
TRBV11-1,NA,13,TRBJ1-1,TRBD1,TGTGCCAGCAGCTTTTACAGGGGTACTGAAGCTTTCTTT,CASSFYRGTEAFF
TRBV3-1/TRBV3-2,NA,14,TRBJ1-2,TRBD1,TGTGCCAGCAGCCTGGGACAGGTGAACTATGGCTACACCTTC,CASSLGQVNYGYTF
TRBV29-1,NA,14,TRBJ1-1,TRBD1,TGCAGCGACGAATCCGACAGGGGAGCCACTGAAGCTTTCTTT,CSDESDRGATEAFF
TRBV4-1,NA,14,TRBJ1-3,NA,TGCGCCAGCAGCCGAGGTAAAGCTGGAAACACCATATATTTT,CASSRGKAGNTIYF
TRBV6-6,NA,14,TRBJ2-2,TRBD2,TGTGCCAGCAGTCGATCACTAGCGTCCGGGGAGCTGTTTTTT,CASSRSLASGELFF
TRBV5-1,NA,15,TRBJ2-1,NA,TGCGCCAGCAGCCTGGGACTGACGGTCCTCAATGAGCAGTTCTTC,CASSLGLTVLNEQFF
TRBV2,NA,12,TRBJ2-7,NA,TGTGCCAGCAGTCTCTTTGCGGGCGAGCAGTACTTC,CASSLFAGEQYF
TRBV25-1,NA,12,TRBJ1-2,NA,TGTGCCAGCAGTGAGCTTACTTATGGCTACACCTTC,CASSELTYGYTF
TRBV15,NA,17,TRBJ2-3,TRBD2,TGTGCCACCAGCAGGCCCCGGACTAGCCCTAGCACAGATACGCAGTATTTT,CATSRPRTSPSTDTQYF
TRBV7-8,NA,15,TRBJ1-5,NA,TGTGCCAGCAGCTTAGCGCACGGTAGCAATCAGCCCCAGCATTTT,CASSLAHGSNQPQHF
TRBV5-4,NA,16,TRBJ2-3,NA,TGTGCCAGCGGCCCCACTAGCAGCGCCATCACAGATACGCAGTATTTT,CASGPTSSAITDTQYF
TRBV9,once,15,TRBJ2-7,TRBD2,TGTGCCAGCAGCGTAGTTAGCGGGGGGGCCGTTGAGCAGTACTTC,CASSVVSGGAVEQYF
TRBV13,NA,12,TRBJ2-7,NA,TGTGCCAGCAGCCCACTCCGGGGAGAGCAGTACTTC,CASSPLRGEQYF
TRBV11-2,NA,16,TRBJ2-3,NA,TGTGCCAGCAGCTTAGGGGCGGGGGCCTCCCTCGATACGCAGTATTTT,CASSLGAGASLDTQYF
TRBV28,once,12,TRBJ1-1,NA,TGTGCCAGCAGTTTGAGGAGAACTGAAGCTTTCTTT,CASSLRRTEAFF
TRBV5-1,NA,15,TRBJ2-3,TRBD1,TGCGCCAGCAGCCCACGGGACAGGGAAACAGATACGCAGTATTTT,CASSPRDRETDTQYF
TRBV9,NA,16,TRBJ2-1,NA,TGTGCCAGCAGCGTAAGGTTCGCGGACTCTTACAATGAGCAGTTCTTC,CASSVRFADSYNEQFF
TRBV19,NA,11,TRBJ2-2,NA,TGTGCCAGTACAAACACCGGGGAGCTGTTTTTT,CASTNTGELFF
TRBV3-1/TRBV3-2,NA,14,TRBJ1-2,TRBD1,TGTGCCAGCAGCCCTAGACAGGGGTGGGAGGGCTACACCTTC,CASSPRQGWEGYTF
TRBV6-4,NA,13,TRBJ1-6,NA,TGTGCCAGCAGCGTTCCTCATAATTCACCCCTCCACTTT,CASSVPHNSPLHF
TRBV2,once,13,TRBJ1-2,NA,TGTGCCAGCAGGGAAGCCGAGTTCTATGGCTACACCTTC,CASREAEFYGYTF
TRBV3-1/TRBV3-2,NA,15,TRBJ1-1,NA,TGTGCCAGCAGCCAAGGATTGGGACAGAACACTGAAGCTTTCTTT,CASSQGLGQNTEAFF
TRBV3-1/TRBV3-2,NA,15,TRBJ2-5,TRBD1,TGTGCCAGCAGCCCCCGGACAGGGGGTGAAGAGACCCAGTACTTC,CASSPRTGGEETQYF
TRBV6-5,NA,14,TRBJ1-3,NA,TGTGCCAGCGCCGACGGAGTATCTGGAAACACCATATATTTT,CASADGVSGNTIYF
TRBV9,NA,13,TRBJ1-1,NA,TGTGCCAGCAGCGTAGTGCCGGGGACTGAAGCTTTCTTT,CASSVVPGTEAFF
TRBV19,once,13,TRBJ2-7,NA,TGTGCCAGTAGCTGGGGCGGGGTCTACGAGCAGTACTTC,CASSWGGVYEQYF
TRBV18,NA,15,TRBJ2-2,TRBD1,TGTGCCAGCTCACGCGACAGGGCCCGAGGCGGGGAGCTGTTTTTT,CASSRDRARGGELFF
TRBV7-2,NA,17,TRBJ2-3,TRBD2,TGTGCCAGCAGCCCCCTTGGAGCGCGGGGGGGCAAGCATACGCAGTATTTT,CASSPLGARGGKHTQYF
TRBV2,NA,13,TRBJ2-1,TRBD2,TGTGCCAGCACGCTAGCGGGGGACAATGAGCAGTTCTTC,CASTLAGDNEQFF
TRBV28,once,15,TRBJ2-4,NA,TGTGCCAGCAGTCTAGACGGGACTTCTCAAAACATTCAGTACTTC,CASSLDGTSQNIQYF
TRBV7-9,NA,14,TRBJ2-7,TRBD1,TGTGCCAGCAGCCACCGGGACAGGGGGCGAGAGCAGTACTTC,CASSHRDRGREQYF
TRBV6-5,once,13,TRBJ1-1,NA,TGTGCCAGCAGCACTACAGGGAACACTGAAGCTTTCTTT,CASSTTGNTEAFF
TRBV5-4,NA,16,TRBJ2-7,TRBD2,TGTGCCAGCAGCTTTAACGGCGGGGGGCCCTCCTACGAGCAGTACTTC,CASSFNGGGPSYEQYF
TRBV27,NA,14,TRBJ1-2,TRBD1,TGTGCCAGCAGACCCACAGGGGGCAACTATGGCTACACCTTC,CASRPTGGNYGYTF
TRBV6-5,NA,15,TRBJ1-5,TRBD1,TGTGCCAGCAGCCCGGACAGGGGGATATCCTTGGCCCAGCATTTT,CASSPDRGISLAQHF
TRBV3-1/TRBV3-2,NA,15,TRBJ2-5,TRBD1,TGTGCCAGCAGCCTTAGACAGGGATCGGTAGAGACCCAGTACTTC,CASSLRQGSVETQYF
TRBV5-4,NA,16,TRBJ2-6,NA,TGTGCCAGCAGCTTTAACAGCCTCTCTGGGGCCAACGTCCTGACTTTC,CASSFNSLSGANVLTF